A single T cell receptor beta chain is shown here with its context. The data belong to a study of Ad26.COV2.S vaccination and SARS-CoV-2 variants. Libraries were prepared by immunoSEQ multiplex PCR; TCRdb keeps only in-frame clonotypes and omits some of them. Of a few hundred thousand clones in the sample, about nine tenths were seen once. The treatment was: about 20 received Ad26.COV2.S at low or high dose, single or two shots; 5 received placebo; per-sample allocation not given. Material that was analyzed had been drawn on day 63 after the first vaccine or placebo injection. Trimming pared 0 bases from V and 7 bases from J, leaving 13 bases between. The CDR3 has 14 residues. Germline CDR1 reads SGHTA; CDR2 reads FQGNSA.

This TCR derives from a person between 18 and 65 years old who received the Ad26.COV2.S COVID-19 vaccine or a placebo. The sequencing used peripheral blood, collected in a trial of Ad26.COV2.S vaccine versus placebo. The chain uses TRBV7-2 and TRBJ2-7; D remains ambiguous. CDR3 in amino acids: CASSLAGSLREQYF. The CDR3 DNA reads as TGTGCCAGCAGCTTAGCGGGATCACTGAGGGAGCAGTACTTC. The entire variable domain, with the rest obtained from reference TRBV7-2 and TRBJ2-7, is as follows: GAGVSQSPSNKVTEKGKDVELRCDPISGHTALYWYRQSLGQGLEFLIYFQGNSAPDKSGLPSDRFSAERTGGSVSTLTIQRTQQEDSAVYLCASSLAGSLREQYFGPGTRLTVT.